This TCR beta chain was sequenced during a study of blood T cells in healthy people across ages. The study's findings and limits: Age brought a roughly linear fall in TCR beta diversity measured per million T cells. Unsorted PBMCs blocked a conclusive comparison of naive and antigen-experienced cells. Possibly, changes in expanded clonotypes were confounded because donor CMV status was unknown.

A remark on this clonotype: Its antigen remains unidentified.

Whenever a sample was processed, at least 6.5 million PBMCs were isolated. PCR was performed a second time for about 7 to 12 cycles using a sample-barcoded 5' primer and a J-beta primer mix. TCRdb re-derived calls from the 5' RACE reads in MiXCR, one entry per CDR3 protein. The table has about 1.1 million distinct CDR3 sequences, under 40% seen once; the top ten hold around 14%. CDR3 length: 12 residues. V trimming: 3 bases; J trimming: 6 bases; junction bases outside the gene matches: 2. The germline CDR1 and CDR2 sequences are DFQATT and SNEGSKA (reference sequence). Sequenced input: blood. The V and J genes are TRBV20-1 and TRBJ1-2; 9 positions match TRBD1. The receptor's source is a man younger than 35 in good health. The CDR3 DNA sequence: TGCAGTGCTAGTCGGACAGGGGATGGCTACACCTTC. This translates into CSASRTGDGYTF.